This TCR beta chain emerged from a study of early T cells in non-severe SARS-CoV-2 infection. Study background: Alpha and beta chains were unpaired, from unsorted whole-blood bulk RNA.

Concerning this clonotype itself: Its target is unknown.

This CDR3 has 15 residues. CDR1 SGHRS and CDR2 YFSETQ come from the germline V gene. The junction had 9 bases not matched to a gene; V was cut back by 4 bases and J by 9 bases. Individual cDNA molecules were tagged with unique molecular identifiers, the study reported. One entry per CDR3 protein results from TCRdb running MiXCR on the 5' RACE reads. The repertoire holds more than 80,000 distinct CDR3 sequences, under 15% seen once, with roughly 7% in the top ten. Study-level results: Anti-spike CD8 specificities were favored by VDJdb matching, whose results missed private and CD4 specificities.

The sequencing input was whole blood. V is TRBV5-1 and J is TRBJ2-7; the match to TRBD2 covers 14 bases. The clonotype comes from an adult who was a healthcare worker with PCR-confirmed SARS-CoV-2 infection or an uninfected control (not recorded which). CDR3 region: CASSPDPGLAGAQYF. In DNA, the CDR3 is TGCGCCAGCAGCCCAGATCCGGGACTAGCGGGAGCGCAGTACTTC. Together with reference TRBV5-1 and TRBJ2-7, the CDR3 gives the full variable domain: KAGVTQTPRYLIKTRGQQVTLSCSPISGHRSVSWYQQTPGQGLQFLFEYFSETQRNKGNFPGRFSGRQFSNSRSEMNVSTLELGDSALYLCASSPDPGLAGAQYFGPGTRLTVT.